Following are 29 T cell receptor beta chains from one sample sequenced in a study of memory CD4+ T cells and cytomegalovirus serostatus. Libraries were prepared by immunoSEQ multiplex PCR; TCRdb keeps only in-frame clonotypes and omits some of them. The table includes 50,000 or so clones, about 74% detected once. Single viable CD3+CD4+CD8-CD45RO+ cells were sorted as the memory CD4+ T cells. The material sequenced was memory CD4+ T cells from blood. The receptors shown here come from an adult in good health and CMV-seropositive.

The V call is TRBV19, the J call TRBJ2-3; perhaps TRBD1 as D (7 bases). The CDR3 covers 14 residues. The V gene lost 4 bases and the J gene lost 0 bases, with 8 bases spanning the gap. Per the germline V gene, CDR1 is LNHDA and CDR2 is SQIVND (reference sequence). The CDR3 nucleotides are TGTGCCAGTAGTACAGGGGGGAGCACAGATACGCAGTATTTT. Its protein product is CASSTGGSTDTQYF.

The chain recombines TRBV5-1 with TRBJ2-3, with 12 bases fitting TRBD1. Germline CDR1 and CDR2: SGHRS and YFSETQ. The CDR3 is 14 amino acids. The J segment lost 6 bases and the V segment lost 7 bases, leaving 6 bases of the junction unmatched. The CDR3 spells CASYSGTGGDTQYF. The CDR3 coding sequence is TGCGCCAGCTATTCCGGGACAGGGGGCGATACGCAGTATTTT.

This clone was detected only a few times. This chain joins TRBV5-1 and TRBJ2-1; D perhaps matches TRBD2 (6 bases). The CDR3 covers 14 residues. The V and J ends lost 0 bases and 7 bases respectively, with 11 bases between them. The V gene's germline CDR1 is SGHRS and CDR2 YFSETQ. CDR3 amino acids: CASSLGRGWNEQFF. CDR3 nucleotide sequence: TGCGCCAGCAGCTTGGGGCGGGGCTGGAATGAGCAGTTCTTC.

This sequence joins TRBV6-5 and TRBJ2-3, with D maybe TRBD1 (8 bases). The CDR3 consists of 16 residues. Trimming left V 2 bases short and J 6 bases short, with 18 bases between. The germline gives CDR1 MNHEY, CDR2 SVGAGI. The DNA for the CDR3 is TGTGCCAGCAGTTACCAACAGGGGGGGCCCCTGGATACGCAGTATTTT. Translated: CASSYQQGGPLDTQYF.

This chain joins TRBV6-6 and TRBJ1-2, with 9 bases lining up with TRBD1. Losses at the gene ends were 2 bases for V and 4 bases for J; bases not matched to a gene: 8. The germline gives CDR1 MNHNY, CDR2 SVGAGI (reference sequence). The CDR3 is 16 amino acids. CDR3 sequence: CASSYGGQGKGYGYTF. In DNA, the CDR3 is TGTGCCAGCAGTTACGGGGGACAGGGAAAGGGCTATGGCTACACCTTC.

This clone has only a few counts. The chain couples TRBV6-5 to TRBJ2-2; D is perhaps TRBD1 (5 bases). CDR1 and CDR2 (germline): MNHEY, SVGAGI. CDR3 length: 14 amino acids. V was cut by 10 bases and J by 8 bases, with 20 bases left in between. CDR3 sequence reads: CATQGHWEGGELFF. In DNA form, the CDR3 reads TGTGCCACCCAGGGTCATTGGGAAGGTGGGGAGCTGTTTTTT.

This chain links TRBV5-1 with TRBJ2-1; D gene ambiguous. V shed 4 bases and J shed 1 base, with 6 bases lying between them. Germline loops: CDR1 SGHRS, CDR2 YFSETQ. The CDR3 loop spans 13 amino acids. For the CDR3, the DNA is TGCGCCAGCAGCCCAGAGTCCTACAATGAGCAGTTCTTC. Amino acid sequence: CASSPESYNEQFF.

The chain has TRBV27 and TRBJ1-5, with 7 bases lining up with TRBD1. The germline V gene encodes CDR1 MNHEY and CDR2 SMNVEV (reference sequence). The CDR3 runs to 13 residues. J lost 15 bases, V lost 3 bases, and 11 bases had no gene match. The CDR3 loop is CASSFTRQGIWHF. CDR3 nucleotide sequence: TGTGCCAGCAGTTTTACCCGACAGGGAATTTGGCATTTT.

The gene calls are TRBV11-3 and TRBJ2-3; 8 nucleotides align to TRBD1. J lost 1 base, V lost 0 bases, and 0 bases had no gene match. Per germline, CDR1 SGHNT and CDR2 YENEEA. CDR3 length: 15 residues. CDR3 bases: TGTGCCAGCAGCTTAGAGGGACAGGGCACAGATACGCAGTATTTT. Its translation: CASSLEGQGTDTQYF.

V and J are TRBV2 and TRBJ1-6; D is uncertain. Trimming removed 4 bases from V and 7 bases from J, with 11 bases in between. The CDR3 loop spans 14 amino acids. Germline V gene data show CDR1 as SNHLY and CDR2 as FYNNEI. CDR3 sequence reads: CASSVAGGNSPLHF. CDR3 nucleotide sequence: TGTGCCAGCAGTGTTGCAGGAGGGAATTCACCCCTCCACTTT.

The count of this clone is one. The germline gene is not matched at one end of the junction; a read error may be the cause. V usage is TRBV11-2 and J usage is TRBJ2-7, with TRBD2 identical over 10 bases. Germline CDR1 SGHAT, CDR2 FQNNGV. The CDR3 consists of 14 residues. CDR3 protein: CASSLGTSGYGQYF. The CDR3 DNA is TGTGCCAGCAGCTTAGGGACTAGCGGCTACGGGCAGTACTTC.

The chain couples TRBV7-3 to TRBJ2-7, with D possibly matching TRBD1 (5 bases). This CDR3 spans 14 amino acids. The germline V gene has CDR1 SGHTA and CDR2 FQGTGA. Trimming shortened V by 1 base and J by 2 bases, and 9 bases separated the two germline ends. This CDR3 reads CASSLNPGPYEQYF. DNA for the CDR3: TGTGCCAGCAGCTTAAATCCAGGGCCCTACGAGCAGTACTTC.

A few counts support this clone. The genes are TRBV10-1 and TRBJ2-1; maybe TRBD2 (5 bases). V lost 5 bases and J 5 bases, leaving 13 bases between the germline ends. Germline V lookup: CDR1 WNHNN, CDR2 SYGVQD (reference sequence). This CDR3 comprises 14 residues. The CDR3 here is CASSPLAENNEQFF. CDR3 in DNA: TGCGCCAGCAGTCCCCTAGCAGAGAACAATGAGCAGTTCTTC.

Regarding this clone: Within the sample, other DNA sequences also encode this same CDR3. This chain connects TRBV23-1 to TRBJ2-7; D is undetermined. TRBV23-1 qualifies as an ORF whose function is uncertain. The CDR3 extends over 14 amino acids. The germline V and J ends were trimmed by 8 bases and 0 bases, with 14 bases remaining between them. The CDR3 loop is CASFRPQCSYEQYF. In nucleotides, the CDR3 is TGCGCCAGCTTCCGGCCACAGTGCTCCTACGAGCAGTACTTC.

The chain uses TRBV12-5 and TRBJ2-5; D is undetermined. Trimming pared 5 bases from V and 2 bases from J, leaving 9 bases between. Germline CDR1 and CDR2: LGHNT and FRNRAP. CDR3 length: 13 residues. The CDR3 DNA follows: TGTGCTAGTGGTATAGACTTACAAGAGACCCAGTACTTC. Protein: CASGIDLQETQYF.

V gene TRBV7-2 combines with J gene TRBJ2-7; TRBD2 matches 11 bases. V shed 5 bases, J shed 4 bases, and the junction held 7 bases outside the gene matches. Germline-derived CDR1 and CDR2 are SGHTA and FQGNSA. This CDR3 spans 15 amino acids. The CDR3 DNA sequence: TGTGCCAGCAGCGTCGTTTCTAGCGGGGGGTACGAGCAGTACTTC. Protein: CASSVVSSGGYEQYF.

V is TRBV15 and J is TRBJ2-5; tentatively, D is TRBD1 (5 bases). Trimming removed 0 bases at V and 1 base at J, with 9 bases between. There are 15 residues in the CDR3. Germline CDR1 reads LNHNV; CDR2 reads YYDKDF (reference sequence). The CDR3 coding sequence is TGTGCCACCAGCAGAGATCTAAGGGGCCAAGAGACCCAGTACTTC. This gives the protein CATSRDLRGQETQYF.

The chain links TRBV5-4 to TRBJ2-7, with a possible D match to TRBD2 (6 bases). The germline V gene has CDR1 SGHNT and CDR2 YYREEE (reference sequence). This CDR3 has 14 amino acids. Trimming removed 4 bases from V and 4 bases from J, with 15 bases in between. CDR3 region: CASSRQAGFYEQYF. The CDR3 DNA follows: TGTGCCAGCAGCCGCCAGGCGGGGTTTTACGAGCAGTACTTC. The whole variable domain, remainder taken from reference TRBV5-4 and TRBJ2-7, is ETGVTQSPTHLIKTRGQQVTLRCSSQSGHNTVSWYQQALGQGPQFIFQYYREEENGRGNFPPRFSGLQFPNYSSELNVNALELDDSALYLCASSRQAGFYEQYFGPGTRLTVT.

The V and J genes are TRBV7-9 and TRBJ2-4; D is uncertain. CDR3 length equals 12 residues. Per the germline V gene, CDR1 is SEHNR and CDR2 is FQNEAQ (reference sequence). Trimming removed 5 bases from V and 8 bases from J, with 10 bases in between. CDR3 residues: CASSATRDIQYF. CDR3 DNA: TGTGCCAGCAGCGCTACAAGAGACATTCAGTACTTC.

The CDR3 DNA follows: TGTGCCAGCAGGCTCGACAGTACCTACGAGCAGTACTTC. Translated: CASRLDSTYEQYF. The chain uses TRBV6-6 and TRBJ2-7, with a tentative D call TRBD1 (5 bases). Germline-derived CDR1 and CDR2 are MNHNY and SVGAGI (reference sequence). Trimming took 6 bases from V and 2 from J, leaving 11 bases between them. This CDR3 is built from 13 residues.

The chain employs TRBV6-1 and TRBJ1-1; no reliable D call. Trimming took off 1 base at V and 1 base at J, with 4 bases between the two ends. CDR3 length equals 13 residues. The germline V gene has CDR1 MNHNS and CDR2 SASEGT. This CDR3 reads CASSEEGNTEAFF. The CDR3 DNA sequence: TGTGCCAGCAGTGAAGAGGGGAACACTGAAGCTTTCTTT.

In DNA, the CDR3 is TGTGCCAGCAGTGAAGGGGGGACAGCACCAAAGGCCCACTTT. It specifies CASSEGGTAPKAHF. The J gene is TRBJ1-6, the V gene TRBV2, with TRBD1 matching over 7 bases. The V and J ends lost 1 base and 18 bases, in that order; junction bases with no gene match: 12. The CDR3 is 14 amino acids. CDR1 is SNHLY, CDR2 FYNNEI, per germline.

The sample holds one count of this clone. V gene TRBV6-1 combines with J gene TRBJ2-7; D perhaps matches TRBD2 (6 bases). From germline, CDR1 is MNHNS and CDR2 SASEGT. The CDR3 length is 11 residues. V was pared by 7 bases and J by 5 bases, with 9 bases between. DNA for the CDR3: TGTGCCAGCACGGAGGGCGACGAGCAGTACTTC. Protein sequence: CASTEGDEQYF.

The chain is built from TRBV9 and TRBJ2-1, with 8 nucleotides matching TRBD1. The CDR3 extends over 15 amino acids. The germline CDR1 and CDR2 sequences are SGDLS and YYNGEE. V gave up 4 bases and J gave up 4 bases; unmatched junction bases: 7. The CDR3: CASSSSTGAYNEQFF. DNA for the CDR3: TGTGCCAGCAGCTCATCGACAGGGGCATACAATGAGCAGTTCTTC.

The CDR3 nucleotides read TGTGCCAGCAGCAAAGCGCGCGCTTCATCCTCCGGGACGTTCTATGGCTACACCTTC. Translated, it gives CASSKARASSSGTFYGYTF. This sequence joins TRBV21-1 and TRBJ1-2. TRBV21-1 is a pseudogene segment. CDR3 size: 19 residues.

This clone has just a few counts. V usage is TRBV7-3 and J usage is TRBJ2-5; TRBD1 is a possible D gene (6 bases). The CDR3 length is 13 residues. Trimming took off 5 bases at V and 1 base at J, with 8 bases between the two ends. From germline, CDR1 is SGHTA and CDR2 FQGTGA. CDR3 coding DNA: TGTGCCAGCAGCCGACAGGTCCAAGAGACCCAGTACTTC. It encodes CASSRQVQETQYF.

The rearrangement links TRBV19 to TRBJ1-1; 7 bases map to TRBD1. Trimming at V came to 4 bases and at J to 0 bases, leaving 8 bases not matched to a gene. Germline lookup yields CDR1 LNHDA and CDR2 SQIVND (reference sequence). The CDR3 runs 16 residues. The CDR3 region has the DNA TGTGCCAGTAGTAGGGGACAGCAGATGGTGAACACTGAAGCTTTCTTT. This codes for CASSRGQQMVNTEAFF.

The chain recombines TRBV5-1 with TRBJ2-7, with 8 bases identical to TRBD2. Germline V gene sequence: CDR1 SGHRS, CDR2 YFSETQ. The CDR3 sequence is 15 residues long. V was clipped by 1 base and J by 0 bases; unmatched bases: 3. The CDR3 nucleotides are TGCGCCAGCAGCTTGCCAGCGGGGGACTCCTACGAGCAGTACTTC. It is translated as CASSLPAGDSYEQYF.

This clone appeared a single time. The chain uses TRBV19 and TRBJ2-2; D is possibly TRBD1 (6 bases). V lost 3 bases, J lost 7 bases, and 12 bases lay in between. The CDR3 is 14 residues long. CDR1 LNHDA and CDR2 SQIVND come from the germline V gene (reference sequence). CDR3 amino acids: CASSIGRGNGELFF. CDR3 bases: TGTGCCAGTAGTATCGGCAGGGGAAACGGGGAGCTGTTTTTT.